A single sample is the source of the 18 T cell receptor beta chains below, sequenced in a study of T cells after yellow fever vaccination. TCRdb re-derived calls from the 5' RACE reads in MiXCR, one entry per CDR3 protein. The table lists roughly 120,000 distinct CDR3 sequences, under 9% of them singletons. Sequencing used CD8+ T cells sorted from PBMCs, obtained 45 days after the yellow fever booster vaccination. All receptors come from a man aged 30 to 39 who received the YFV17D yellow fever vaccine.

This clonotype has ten or more counts. The chain joins TRBV27 to TRBJ2-2; TRBD2 matches at 7 bases. Germline V gene sequence: CDR1 MNHEY, CDR2 SMNVEV (reference sequence). V lost 10 bases and J lost 2; bases outside the gene matches: 7. This CDR3 region has 14 residues. The CDR3 DNA is TGTGCCATCAGCACTAGCGACAACACCGGGGAGCTGTTTTTT. As protein: CAISTSDNTGELFF.

This clonotype appeared many times. V gene TRBV20-1 combines with J gene TRBJ2-2; perhaps TRBD1 as D (6 bases). The CDR3 is 15 amino acids. CDR1 is DFQATT, CDR2 SNEGSKA, per germline (reference sequence). V lost 0 bases and J lost 5, with 13 bases in between. DNA for the CDR3: TGCAGTGCTAGAGATCCTTTAGACAGGACCGGGGAGCTGTTTTTT. Its translation is CSARDPLDRTGELFF.

This clonotype was detected ten times or more. This chain uses TRBV4-3 with TRBJ1-1; the D gene is possibly TRBD1 (6 bases). V was clipped by 0 bases and J by 1 base, with 12 bases between them. The CDR3 has 16 amino acids. The germline V gene encodes CDR1 LGHNA and CDR2 YSLEER. This chain's CDR3 is CASSQEVGHQNTEAFF. CDR3 nucleotides: TGCGCCAGCAGCCAAGAAGTGGGACACCAGAACACTGAAGCTTTCTTT.

This clonotype came up a few times. The rearrangement uses TRBV7-8 and TRBJ2-5; 7 bases match TRBD2. The CDR3 extends over 12 amino acids. V lost 1 base and J lost 7; bases outside the gene matches: 0. CDR1 SGHVS and CDR2 FQNEAQ come from the germline V gene. For the CDR3, the DNA is TGTGCCAGCAGCTTAGGGGAGGGGACCCAGTACTTC. It encodes CASSLGEGTQYF.

The table lists this clonotype with many counts. The gene calls are TRBV5-1 and TRBJ1-5; D remains unclear. The V end lost 3 bases, the J end lost 0 bases, and 13 bases lay between the germline ends. CDR3 length: 16 residues. Germline V gives CDR1 SGHRS, CDR2 YFSETQ. The CDR3 DNA follows: TGCGCCAGCAGCTGGGAGAGAACGCATAGCAATCAGCCCCAGCATTTT. Translation gives CASSWERTHSNQPQHF.

The V call is TRBV2, the J call TRBJ2-5; the D is unclear. Germline CDR1 reads SNHLY; CDR2 reads FYNNEI. The CDR3 sequence is 13 residues long. Trimming stripped 3 bases from V and 2 bases from J, with 7 bases between. The CDR3 nucleotides are TGTGCCAGCAGTGACCTACCTCAAGAGACCCAGTACTTC. Its protein is CASSDLPQETQYF.

The sample holds many counts of this clonotype. This rearrangement joins TRBV29-1 to TRBJ2-7, with D perhaps TRBD1 (6 bases). Germline loops: CDR1 SQVTM, CDR2 ANQGSEA. The CDR3 extends over 13 amino acids. V lost 8 bases, J lost 1 base, and 15 bases lay in between. The CDR3 DNA is TGCAGCTACAGGACAGCTCGATCCTACGAGCAGTACTTC. Amino acid sequence: CSYRTARSYEQYF.

On this clonotype: This may be a read error: a much more frequent sequence differs by one nucleotide. The CDR3 spells CSARAGGIYNDQFF. The CDR3 DNA reads TGCAGTGCTAGAGCGGGCGGGATTTACAATGACCAGTTCTTC. The gene calls are TRBV20-1 and TRBJ2-1, with TRBD2 as a possible D gene (6 bases). The CDR3 consists of 14 residues. Germline V gene lookup returns CDR1 DFQATT and CDR2 SNEGSKA (reference sequence).

This clonotype was recorded at least ten times. V gene TRBV7-7 combines with J gene TRBJ2-2; 10 bases line up with TRBD2. Germline V gene sequence: CDR1 SSHAT, CDR2 FNYEAQ (reference sequence). V shed 5 bases and J 5 bases; nucleotides not matched to a gene: 8. The CDR3 is 16 residues long. In DNA, the CDR3 is TGTGCCAGCAGCCCCGTGCTGGGACTAGCGACCGGGGAGCTGTTTTTT. This gives the protein CASSPVLGLATGELFF. Filled out from reference TRBV7-7 and TRBJ2-2, the complete variable domain reads GAGVSQSPRYKVTKRGQDVTLRCDPISSHATLYWYQQALGQGPEFLTYFNYEAQPDKSGLPSDRFSAERPEGSISTLTIQRTEQRDSAMYRCASSPVLGLATGELFFGEGSRLTVL.

The chain recombines TRBV4-1 with TRBJ1-6; D might be TRBD1 (5 bases). In germline, CDR1 is MGHRA, CDR2 YSYEKL. This CDR3 is built from 16 residues. The V end lost 2 bases, the J end lost 8 bases, and 16 bases lay between the germline ends. The CDR3 nucleotides read TGCGCCAGCAGCCAACCGGGGGAGGCGGGCTATTCACCCCTCCACTTT. Protein product: CASSQPGEAGYSPLHF.

Remarks on this clonotype: A much larger clone differs from this one at a single base, so this may be a read error. The chain carries TRBV27 and TRBJ2-7; possibly TRBD1 for D (6 bases). Per germline, CDR1 MNHEY and CDR2 SMNVEV (reference sequence). V was clipped by 2 bases and J by 6 bases, with 14 bases between them. The CDR3 has 14 amino acids. CDR3 loop: CASSLAGALGEQYF. In DNA form, the CDR3 reads TGTGCCAGCAGTTTAGCAGGGGCCTTAGGCGAGCAGTACTTC.

Concerning this clonotype: A much larger clone differs from this one at a single base, so this may be a read error. This chain connects TRBV20-1 to TRBJ1-2; TRBD1 is a possible D gene (5 bases). Germline lookup yields CDR1 DFQATT and CDR2 SNEGSKA (reference sequence). V lost 6 bases to trimming and J lost 4 bases, with 15 bases between them. The CDR3 totals 13 residues. CDR3 in amino acids: CSALNQGTYGYTF. For the CDR3, the DNA is TGCAGTGCCCTAAACCAGGGTACCTATGGCTACACCTTC.

The genes are TRBV6-2 or TRBV6-3 and TRBJ2-5; D is possibly TRBD1 or TRBD2 (6 bases each). The CDR3 runs to 18 residues. Trimming pared 2 bases from V and 1 base from J, leaving 20 bases between. Germline V lookup: CDR1 MNHEY, CDR2 SVGEGT. The CDR3: CASSYPPNREVLQETQYF. As DNA, the CDR3 is TGTGCCAGCAGTTACCCCCCGAACAGGGAGGTTCTCCAAGAGACCCAGTACTTC.

This clonotype was found a few times. The chain joins TRBV25-1 to TRBJ2-7; 7 positions match TRBD1. Germline CDR1 is MGHDK and CDR2 is SYGVNS. The trim removed 8 bases at V and 4 bases at J, leaving 11 bases unmatched. The CDR3 is 14 amino acids. CDR3 sequence reads: CASGLTGRGYEQYF. The CDR3 DNA sequence: TGTGCCAGCGGGTTGACAGGGCGCGGGTACGAGCAGTACTTC.

This clonotype was found many times. The rearrangement uses TRBV5-1 and TRBJ2-5; TRBD1 aligns across 7 bases. The germline V gene has CDR1 SGHRS and CDR2 YFSETQ. Trimming took 0 bases from V and 5 from J; bases not matched to a gene: 7. This CDR3 has 15 amino acids. The CDR3 region is CASSLVPGGSETQYF. As DNA, the CDR3 is TGCGCCAGCAGCTTGGTTCCAGGGGGATCGGAGACCCAGTACTTC.

This clonotype was picked up a small number of times. J is TRBJ2-3 and V is TRBV9; D gene uncertain. Per germline, CDR1 SGDLS and CDR2 YYNGEE. The CDR3 is 15 amino acids. Trimming stripped 0 bases from V and 0 bases from J, with 8 bases between. The CDR3 nucleotides are TGTGCCAGCAGCGTAGCTGGTGACAGCACAGATACGCAGTATTTT. It codes for CASSVAGDSTDTQYF.

This clonotype was counted ten times or more. The V call is TRBV12-3 or TRBV12-4, the J call TRBJ2-4; D possibly matches TRBD1 or TRBD2 (5 bases each). This CDR3 comprises 11 residues. With 3 bases removed from V and 8 bases from J, the gap between germline ends came to 5 bases. Written as DNA, the CDR3 is TGTGCCAGCAGTTTGGGGGACATTCAGTACTTC. Residues: CASSLGDIQYF.

This clonotype was observed a few times. This chain connects TRBV11-3 to TRBJ2-1; D call uncertain. The CDR3 is 15 residues long. V was shortened by 2 bases and J by 4 bases, with 12 bases between the two germline ends. Germline V CDR1 and CDR2: SGHNT, YENEEA. CDR3 nucleotide sequence: TGTGCCAGCAGCTTAAGGTCCAAACCGTACAATGAGCAGTTCTTC. It encodes CASSLRSKPYNEQFF. Together with reference TRBV11-3 and TRBJ2-1, the CDR3 gives the full variable domain: EAGVVQSPRYKIIEKKQPVAFWCNPISGHNTLYWYLQNLGQGPELLIRYENEEAVDDSQLPKDRFSAERLKGVDSTLKIQPAELGDSAVYLCASSLRSKPYNEQFFGPGTRLTVL.